A single sample gave rise to the 32 T cell receptor beta chains below, sequenced in a study of CD8+CD57+ T cells in acquired aplastic anemia. Those patients picked for sequencing had displayed CD8+CD57+ cell expansion on flow cytometry. CDR3 and TCR beta VDJ profiling relied on genomic DNA as the template. TCRdb analysed the reads with MiXCR anew, one entry per CDR3 protein. Among roughly 190,000 distinct CDR3 sequences listed, 40% to 55% were seen once. Sequenced: sorted CD4+, CD8+, or CD8+CD57+ T cells (not recorded which) from PBMCs. These receptors were taken from a human donor with aplastic anemia.

To note about this clonotype: This may arise from a read error, as a much more abundant clone is one base away. Since the CDR3 does not end with the conserved phenylalanine or tryptophan, this likely comes from a read error. The DNA for the CDR3 is TGTGCCAGCAGCTCAAGACAGGGGATGGGCTATGGCTACACCTCC. Translated: CASSSRQGMGYGYTS. V usage is TRBV11-2 and J usage is TRBJ1-2, with 8 bases lining up with TRBD1. This CDR3 has 15 amino acids. From germline, CDR1 is SGHAT and CDR2 FQNNGV. After removal of 4 bases from V and 4 bases from J, the junction contained 8 bases not matched to a gene.

A few counts support this clonotype. CDR3 sequence reads: CATSDRGWTEAFF. CDR3 nucleotides: TGTGCCACCAGCGACAGGGGATGGACTGAAGCTTTCTTT. This chain uses TRBV24-1 with TRBJ1-1, with TRBD1 matching over 8 bases. The germline CDR1 and CDR2 sequences are KGHDR and SFDVKD. The CDR3 is 13 amino acids. V trimming: 7 bases; J trimming: 5 bases; junction bases outside the gene matches: 5.

This clonotype was detected many times. The chain couples TRBV20-1 to TRBJ2-1, with 7 positions matching TRBD2. CDR3 length: 15 residues. From germline, CDR1 is DFQATT and CDR2 SNEGSKA (reference sequence). The J segment lost 3 bases and the V segment lost 6 bases, leaving 11 bases of the junction unmatched. CDR3 sequence reads: CSAPGGSTFYNEQFF. In DNA, the CDR3 is TGCAGTGCCCCCGGCGGGAGTACTTTCTACAATGAGCAGTTCTTC.

This clonotype has ten or more counts. As DNA, the CDR3 is TGTGCCAGCAGCTTCGGGCGAGTCCTAAACGCAGATACGCAGTATTTT. It yields the protein CASSFGRVLNADTQYF. V gene TRBV7-9 combines with J gene TRBJ2-3; D gene unclear. Trimming pared 3 bases from V and 4 bases from J, leaving 17 bases between. Per the germline V gene, CDR1 is SEHNR and CDR2 is FQNEAQ (reference sequence). CDR3 length equals 16 residues. The full variable domain, in which reference TRBV7-9 and TRBJ2-3 provide the parts outside the CDR3, is DTGVSQNPRHKITKRGQNVTFRCDPISEHNRLYWYRQTLGQGPEFLTYFQNEAQLEKSRLLSDRFSAERPKGSFSTLEIQRTEQGDSAMYLCASSFGRVLNADTQYFGPGTRLTVL.

Worth noting for this clonotype: Being one base from a much bigger clone, this may be a read error. DNA for the CDR3: TGTGCCAGCAGCTTCGGACTAGGGGGTATGAAAGAGGCCCAGTACTTC. Its protein is CASSFGLGGMKEAQYF. The V and J genes are TRBV5-4 and TRBJ2-5, with a tentative D call TRBD2 (7 bases). The CDR3 spans 16 residues. Germline V gives CDR1 SGHNT, CDR2 YYREEE (reference sequence).

This rearrangement joins TRBV6-5 to TRBJ1-4, with TRBD1 identical over 9 bases. V shed 2 bases, J shed 10 bases, and the junction held 8 bases outside the gene matches. The length of the CDR3 is 15 residues. The germline gives CDR1 MNHEY, CDR2 SVGAGI. CDR3 sequence (DNA): TGTGCCAGCAGTTACGATCCCCAGGGACAGGGAAAACTGTTTTTT. This translates into CASSYDPQGQGKLFF.

The chain employs TRBV2 and TRBJ2-3, with 7 bases aligning to TRBD1. The length of the CDR3 is 14 residues. Germline values: CDR1 SNHLY, CDR2 FYNNEI. Trimming cost V 9 bases and J 8 bases; bases outside gene matches: 14. Written as DNA, the CDR3 is TGTGCCAGTACGACAGGGTCCCTTCATTTTACGCAGTATTTT. It is translated as CASTTGSLHFTQYF.

The gene calls are TRBV9 and TRBJ2-3; D call uncertain. V lost 10 bases and J 5 bases, leaving 5 bases between the germline ends. This CDR3 spans 9 amino acids. In germline, CDR1 is SGDLS, CDR2 YYNGEE. The CDR3 coding sequence is TGTGCCGGTATAGATACGCAGTATTTT. This translates into CAGIDTQYF.

This sequence joins TRBV15 and TRBJ1-1, with TRBD1 matching over 7 bases. This CDR3 contains 15 residues. The trim removed 1 base at V and 6 bases at J, leaving 8 bases unmatched. Germline V gene data show CDR1 as LNHNV and CDR2 as YYDKDF (reference sequence). CDR3 coding DNA: TGTGCCACCAGCAGAGTTATAGGGGGCGCGGCTGAAGCTTTCTTT. This sequence encodes CATSRVIGGAAEAFF.

Comment on this clonotype: In this CDR3 the conserved last residue, phenylalanine or tryptophan, is missing, so a read error is likely. The chain couples TRBV11-2 to TRBJ2-7, with TRBD1 matching 7 bases. CDR1 and CDR2 from the germline V gene are SGHAT and FQNNGV. The V gene end was trimmed by 1 base and the J gene end by 7 bases; junction bases not matched to a gene: 7. This CDR3 has 14 amino acids. CDR3 nucleotide sequence: TGTGCCAGCAGCTTAGGGACAGGTCTGGGAGAGCAGTACCTC. Translating it yields CASSLGTGLGEQYL.

This clonotype was counted many times. This rearrangement joins TRBV19 to TRBJ1-2; 9 nucleotides align to TRBD1. V lost 5 bases to trimming and J lost 3 bases; unmatched junction nucleotides: 7. In germline, CDR1 is LNHDA, CDR2 SQIVND (reference sequence). This CDR3 comprises 15 residues. CDR3 DNA: TGTGCCAGTAGTTCCGGGACAGGGCTTTACTATGGCTACACCTTC. This sequence encodes CASSSGTGLYYGYTF.

The chain joins TRBV11-3 to TRBJ2-5; 8 positions match TRBD1. The CDR3 length is 14 residues. CDR1 is SGHNT and CDR2 is YENEEA in the germline V gene. Trimming at V came to 4 bases and at J to 2 bases, leaving 3 bases not matched to a gene. This CDR3 reads CASSYRQGQETQYF. CDR3 DNA: TGTGCCAGCAGCTACAGACAGGGGCAAGAGACCCAGTACTTC. The entire variable domain, with the rest obtained from reference TRBV11-3 and TRBJ2-5, is as follows: EAGVVQSPRYKIIEKKQPVAFWCNPISGHNTLYWYLQNLGQGPELLIRYENEEAVDDSQLPKDRFSAERLKGVDSTLKIQPAELGDSAVYLCASSYRQGQETQYFGPGTRLLVL.

The chain recombines TRBV19 with TRBJ2-1, with a tentative D call TRBD1 (5 bases). This CDR3 comprises 14 residues. From germline, CDR1 is LNHDA and CDR2 SQIVND (reference sequence). V was clipped by 5 bases and J by 0 bases, with 8 bases between them. CDR3 nucleotides: TGTGCCAGTAGTCGACAGAGCTCCTACAATGAGCAGTTCTTC. It translates to CASSRQSSYNEQFF.

This clonotype showed up just a few times. This chain connects TRBV3-1 to TRBJ2-3; TRBD2 matches at 7 bases. CDR1 is LGHDT and CDR2 is YNNKEL in the germline V gene (reference sequence). Trimming at V came to 1 base and at J to 2 bases, leaving 9 bases not matched to a gene. The CDR3 sequence is 17 residues long. The CDR3, as DNA: TGTGCCAGCAGCCAAGGTCGTCGCGGGAGCCCCACAGATACGCAGTATTTT. Translated: CASSQGRRGSPTDTQYF.

V usage is TRBV20-1 and J usage is TRBJ2-3; D unresolved. Deletions cut 2 bases from V and 1 base from J, with 10 bases between. Per the germline V gene, CDR1 is DFQATT and CDR2 is SNEGSKA (reference sequence). This CDR3 contains 14 residues. The CDR3 loop reads CSARRRFRTDTQYF. The CDR3, as DNA: TGCAGTGCTAGACGCCGTTTTCGCACAGATACGCAGTATTTT.

The rearrangement uses TRBV20-1 and TRBJ2-5; unclear D gene. Between the trimmed V and J ends, which lost 3 bases and 0 bases, there was a span of 5 bases. The CDR3 runs 12 residues. In germline, CDR1 is DFQATT, CDR2 SNEGSKA (reference sequence). CDR3 in DNA: TGCAGTGCTAGTGTTTACCAAGAGACCCAGTACTTC. The encoded protein is CSASVYQETQYF.

This clonotype has only a few counts. The chain combines TRBV7-8 with TRBJ2-7; D is possibly TRBD2 (6 bases). Germline CDR1 is SGHVS and CDR2 is FQNEAQ. The CDR3 length is 14 residues. Trimming stripped 5 bases from V and 0 bases from J, with 11 bases between. The CDR3, as DNA: TGTGCCAGCAGCCAGCGGGTGAGCTCCTACGAGCAGTACTTC. Amino acids: CASSQRVSSYEQYF.

This clonotype was seen a few times. The V gene is TRBV6-1, the J gene TRBJ2-7; maybe TRBD2 (7 bases). Germline lookup yields CDR1 MNHNS and CDR2 SASEGT. This CDR3 contains 12 residues. The V gene lost 5 bases and the J gene lost 6 bases, with 11 bases spanning the gap. The CDR3 loop reads CASSIRGGEQYF. CDR3 in DNA: TGTGCCAGCAGTATAAGGGGGGGCGAGCAGTACTTC.

This chain links TRBV19 with TRBJ2-3; 7 positions match TRBD1. The germline V gene has CDR1 LNHDA and CDR2 SQIVND (reference sequence). This CDR3 spans 13 amino acids. J lost 2 bases, V lost 6 bases, and 2 bases had no gene match. Here the CDR3 DNA reads TGTGCCAGTAGAGGACAGGCCACAGATACGCAGTATTTT. Translating gives CASRGQATDTQYF.

This clonotype was counted many times. The chain recombines TRBV20-1 with TRBJ2-7, with D possibly TRBD1 on 6 matching bases. The CDR3 is 15 residues long. Between the trimmed V and J ends, which lost 3 bases and 1 base, there was a span of 16 bases. Per germline, CDR1 DFQATT and CDR2 SNEGSKA (reference sequence). The CDR3 DNA reads as TGCAGTGCTAGCTCCTCCGGGACAATGTCCTACGAGCAGTACTTC. Translation: CSASSSGTMSYEQYF.

This clonotype has a handful of counts. The chain has TRBV2 and TRBJ1-6; D is possibly TRBD1 (6 bases). V was shortened by 10 bases and J by 9 bases, with 16 bases between the two germline ends. This CDR3 is built from 13 residues. The germline V gene encodes CDR1 SNHLY and CDR2 FYNNEI. The CDR3 here is CATHTGLGSPLHF. The DNA of the CDR3 is TGTGCCACCCACACAGGGTTGGGTTCACCCCTCCACTTT. The full variable domain, with the rest looked up from reference TRBV2 and TRBJ1-6, is EPEVTQTPSHQVTQMGQEVILRCVPISNHLYFYWYRQILGQKVEFLVSFYNNEISEKSEIFDDQFSVERPDGSNFTLKIRSTKLEDSAMYFCATHTGLGSPLHFGNGTRLTVT.

This clonotype has only one observation. The J gene is TRBJ1-1, the V gene TRBV2; the match to TRBD1 covers 9 bases. The germline CDR1 and CDR2 sequences are SNHLY and FYNNEI. With V trimmed by 5 bases and J by 1 base, 5 bases remained unmatched. This CDR3 has 15 amino acids. This CDR3 is CASSRTGDRNTEAFF. As DNA, the CDR3 is TGTGCCAGCAGTCGGACAGGGGATCGGAACACTGAAGCTTTCTTT. The full variable domain, rest sourced from reference TRBV2 and TRBJ1-1, is EPEVTQTPSHQVTQMGQEVILRCVPISNHLYFYWYRQILGQKVEFLVSFYNNEISEKSEIFDDQFSVERPDGSNFTLKIRSTKLEDSAMYFCASSRTGDRNTEAFFGQGTRLTVV.

The table lists this clonotype with many counts. This chain uses TRBV13 with TRBJ2-3; D may be TRBD1 or TRBD2 (5 bases each). Germline V lookup: CDR1 PRHDT, CDR2 FYEKMQ (reference sequence). The CDR3 extends over 14 amino acids. The V end was cut by 3 bases, the J end by 2 bases, with 9 bases between. The CDR3 loop is CASSFGTTTDTQYF. The CDR3 DNA reads as TGTGCCAGCAGCTTCGGGACCACCACAGATACGCAGTATTTT.

V gene TRBV30 combines with J gene TRBJ1-5; possibly TRBD1 for D (5 bases). The length of the CDR3 is 13 residues. Trimming cost V 0 bases and J 6 bases, with 9 bases left between them. The V gene's germline CDR1 is GTSNPN and CDR2 SVGIG (reference sequence). The CDR3 coding sequence is TGTGCCTGGAGTGTCCAGGGTGGTCAGCCCCAGCATTTT. Residues: CAWSVQGGQPQHF.

A note on this clonotype: A read error may account for a junction end that differs from germline. The gene calls are TRBV25-1 and TRBJ2-3; a possible D gene is TRBD2 (5 bases). CDR3 length equals 15 residues. Germline CDR1 and CDR2: MGHDK and SYGVNS. CDR3 sequence reads: CANSEWVSGTDTQYF. Written as DNA, the CDR3 is TGTGCCAACAGTGAGTGGGTTAGCGGCACAGATACGCAGTATTTT.

The J gene is TRBJ2-7, the V gene TRBV5-6, with D unresolved. In germline, CDR1 is SGHDT, CDR2 YYEEEE. This CDR3 has 12 amino acids. The V gene lost 3 bases and the J gene lost 3 bases, with 7 bases spanning the gap. The CDR3 nucleotides are TGTGCCAGCAGCTCCCGGCACTACGAGCAGTACTTC. Translated, it gives CASSSRHYEQYF.

This clonotype was recorded a few times. This chain joins TRBV29-1 and TRBJ1-2; 8 bases are a match to TRBD1. The junction had 8 bases not matched to a gene; V was cut back by 3 bases and J by 5 bases. Germline V gene lookup returns CDR1 SQVTM and CDR2 ANQGSEA. The CDR3 consists of 14 residues. CDR3 nucleotides: TGCAGCGTTGACGGACAGGGAGGGTGGTATGGCTACACCTTC. Protein: CSVDGQGGWYGYTF.

This clonotype was counted between two and nine times. This chain connects TRBV29-1 to TRBJ2-6; D gene unclear. V was clipped by 4 bases and J by 1 base, with 8 bases between them. The CDR3 is made up of 14 amino acids. Germline CDR1 is SQVTM and CDR2 is ANQGSEA. The CDR3 loop is CSVGKGSGANVLTF. The CDR3 DNA reads TGCAGCGTTGGTAAAGGGTCTGGGGCCAACGTCCTGACTTTC.

This clonotype was seen at least ten times. This chain uses TRBV11-2 with TRBJ1-2; perhaps TRBD1 as D (5 bases). This CDR3 region has 15 residues. Germline CDR1 reads SGHAT; CDR2 reads FQNNGV. V was shortened by 0 bases and J by 7 bases, with 15 bases between the two germline ends. The CDR3 reads CASSLERWGGSGYTF. In DNA form, the CDR3 reads TGTGCCAGCAGCTTAGAAAGGTGGGGGGGGAGTGGCTACACCTTC.

CDR3 residues: CSAWGTGGTRTNEKLFF. CDR3 DNA: TGCAGTGCCTGGGGAACAGGGGGCACCCGAACTAATGAAAAACTGTTTTTT. The rearrangement links TRBV20-1 to TRBJ1-4; TRBD1 agrees at 9 bases. V was pared by 6 bases and J by 1 base, with 12 bases of the junction left unmatched. The germline CDR1 and CDR2 sequences are DFQATT and SNEGSKA (reference sequence). The CDR3 is made up of 17 amino acids.

The chain has TRBV7-6 and TRBJ2-3, with D possibly TRBD1 on 5 matching bases. The CDR3 runs 16 residues. CDR1 SGHVS and CDR2 FNYEAQ come from the germline V gene. The V and J ends lost 2 bases and 2 bases respectively, with 14 bases between them. The CDR3: CASSLFSGADTDTQYF. CDR3 nucleotides: TGTGCCAGCAGCTTATTCTCTGGGGCAGACACAGATACGCAGTATTTT.

This clonotype came up once. V gene TRBV5-6 combines with J gene TRBJ2-7; 10 bases are a match to TRBD1. This CDR3 region has 14 residues. In germline, CDR1 is SGHDT, CDR2 YYEEEE. V lost 4 bases to trimming and J lost 2 bases; unmatched junction nucleotides: 3. The CDR3 DNA sequence: TGTGCCAGCAGCCGGGACAGGGGCCCCTACGAGCAGTACTTC. Translated: CASSRDRGPYEQYF.